This entry lists 19 T cell receptor beta chains sequenced from one sample in a study of a mutant IDH1 vaccine in newly diagnosed glioma. Sequenced by immunoSEQ multiplex PCR; TCRdb stores in-frame clones only, minus some. Of around 26,000 clones in the sample, roughly 80% were seen once. Time point given: week 23, last vaccination. Every vaccine dose comprised 300 ug of mutant IDH1 20-mer peptide plus topical imiquimod. These TCRs' antigens remain unknown. The sequencing used PBMCs, collected from a glioma patient whose treatment included an IDH1 peptide vaccine. All receptors come from a woman aged 25-40 years with glioma.

V usage is TRBV6-1 and J usage is TRBJ1-1; D gene uncertain. The V and J ends lost 10 bases and 6 bases respectively, with 6 bases between them. The germline CDR1 and CDR2 sequences are MNHNS and SASEGT. This CDR3 region has 9 residues. CDR3 in amino acids: CATQSEAFF. CDR3 nucleotides: TGTGCCACCCAATCTGAAGCTTTCTTT.

This clone occurred once. The chain joins TRBV6-5 to TRBJ1-2; D is perhaps TRBD1 (5 bases). This CDR3 has 13 residues. Germline CDR1 is MNHEY and CDR2 is SVGAGI. V lost 0 bases, J lost 8 bases, and 10 bases lay in between. The DNA of the CDR3 is TGTGCCAGCAGTTACTCTCAGGGATCCGGCTACACCTTC. Residues: CASSYSQGSGYTF.

The V and J genes are TRBV6-6 and TRBJ1-1, with a tentative D call TRBD1 (6 bases). The CDR3 spans 12 residues. Germline V CDR1 and CDR2: MNHNY, SVGAGI (reference sequence). V gave up 8 bases and J gave up 1 base, with 8 bases separating them. CDR3 residues: CASGRGNTEAFF. The DNA of the CDR3 is TGTGCCAGCGGCAGGGGGAACACTGAAGCTTTCTTT.

The CDR3: CASSRGQRNEKLFF. The CDR3 DNA follows: TGTGCCAGCAGCCGGGGACAGCGGAACGAAAAACTGTTTTTT. This rearrangement joins TRBV5-4 to TRBJ1-4, with 7 bases aligning to TRBD1. V trimming: 4 bases; J trimming: 8 bases; junction bases outside the gene matches: 8. CDR1 SGHNT and CDR2 YYREEE come from the germline V gene (reference sequence). The length of the CDR3 is 14 residues.

This clone was observed once. The chain couples TRBV18 to TRBJ2-4; a weak D match, TRBD2 (6 bases). V was trimmed by 3 bases and J by 6 bases, leaving 12 bases between them. The CDR3 is 14 residues long. Per the germline V gene, CDR1 is KGHSH and CDR2 is LQKENI. The CDR3 nucleotides are TGTGCCAGCTCACCGGCGGGACTGGGAAACATTCAGTACTTC. Amino acids: CASSPAGLGNIQYF.

The chain has TRBV5-1 and TRBJ1-5, with D perhaps TRBD1 (5 bases). The CDR3 spans 14 residues. Per germline, CDR1 SGHRS and CDR2 YFSETQ. V was clipped by 4 bases and J by 4 bases, with 12 bases between them. This CDR3 is CASSPGLTNQPQHF. CDR3 nucleotides: TGCGCCAGCAGCCCGGGGCTTACAAATCAGCCCCAGCATTTT.

This chain uses TRBV4-1 with TRBJ1-6, with D possibly matching TRBD1 (5 bases). This CDR3 contains 13 residues. Trimming cost V 6 bases and J 8 bases, with 11 bases left between them. Germline V lookup: CDR1 MGHRA, CDR2 YSYEKL. The CDR3 coding sequence is TGCGCCAGCAGAGAGCAGGGTGATTCACCCCTCCACTTT. It yields the protein CASREQGDSPLHF.

This clone was picked up a small number of times. In nucleotides, the CDR3 is TGTGCCAGCAGCTCTATCGCTCCGGGACAGGGGGGGGGCACCGGGGAGCTGTTTTTT. As protein: CASSSIAPGQGGGTGELFF. V gene TRBV7-2 combines with J gene TRBJ2-2, with 11 bases aligning to TRBD1. CDR1 and CDR2 from the germline V gene are SGHTA and FQGNSA. This CDR3 region has 19 residues. Trimming took 4 bases from V and 4 from J; bases not matched to a gene: 14. Full variable domain (rest looked up from reference TRBV7-2 and TRBJ2-2): GAGVSQSPSNKVTEKGKDVELRCDPISGHTALYWYRQSLGQGLEFLIYFQGNSAPDKSGLPSDRFSAERTGGSVSTLTIQRTQQEDSAVYLCASSSIAPGQGGGTGELFFGEGSRLTVL.

This clone has just a few counts. CDR3 in DNA: TGCGCCAGCAGCCAAGTAAGGGGCGGGGTAGGGGATTCACCCCTCCACTTT. It encodes CASSQVRGGVGDSPLHF. The rearrangement links TRBV4-1 to TRBJ1-6, with D perhaps TRBD1 (5 bases). The V and J ends lost 1 base and 8 bases respectively, with 18 bases between them. The germline gives CDR1 MGHRA, CDR2 YSYEKL. The CDR3 totals 17 residues.

The J gene is TRBJ1-5, the V gene TRBV4-1; possible D gene TRBD1, 5 bases. Germline V gives CDR1 MGHRA, CDR2 YSYEKL. V was shortened by 1 base and J by 5 bases, with 9 bases between the two germline ends. The length of the CDR3 is 14 residues. As DNA, the CDR3 is TGCGCCAGCAGCCAAGTCAGGGTGGATCAGCCCCAGCATTTT. Its protein product is CASSQVRVDQPQHF.

The chain carries TRBV12-1 and TRBJ1-5. TRBV12-1 is tagged as a pseudogene. This CDR3 has 16 residues. CDR3 protein: CASSPRRGARNQPQHF. The CDR3 DNA reads TGTGCCAGCAGCCCGCGCCGGGGGGCTCGCAATCAGCCCCAGCATTTT.

V usage is TRBV6-5 and J usage is TRBJ1-5; D might be TRBD1 (5 bases). CDR3 size: 15 residues. Germline assignment: CDR1 MNHEY and CDR2 SVGAGI. Trimming took 5 bases from V and 0 from J, leaving 11 bases between them. The DNA for the CDR3 is TGTGCCAGCAGTATCTCAGGGAATAGCAATCAGCCCCAGCATTTT. It yields the protein CASSISGNSNQPQHF.

The V call is TRBV4-3, the J call TRBJ2-7; perhaps TRBD1 as D (5 bases). CDR3 size: 15 residues. With 0 bases removed from V and 2 bases from J, the gap between germline ends came to 11 bases. CDR1 and CDR2 (germline): LGHNA, YSLEER. As DNA, the CDR3 is TGCGCCAGCAGCCAAGACAGGGCTGGGGCCTACGAGCAGTACTTC. Residues: CASSQDRAGAYEQYF.

The CDR3 protein is CASSTHGGPGGYTF. The CDR3 nucleotides read TGTGCCAGTAGTACTCACGGGGGGCCGGGTGGCTACACCTTC. V is TRBV19 and J is TRBJ1-2, with D tentatively TRBD1 (6 bases). With 4 bases removed from V and 7 bases from J, the gap between germline ends came to 16 bases. The germline V gene encodes CDR1 LNHDA and CDR2 SQIVND (reference sequence). The CDR3 runs to 14 residues.

This sequence joins TRBV19 and TRBJ1-1, with D unclear. V lost 1 base to trimming and J lost 4 bases, with 1 base between them. The CDR3 contains 11 residues. The V gene's germline CDR1 is LNHDA and CDR2 SQIVND (reference sequence). CDR3 coding DNA: TGTGCCAGTAGTATAGTCACTGAAGCTTTCTTT. Translation gives CASSIVTEAFF.

CDR3: CASSSVTRGRNIQYF. The CDR3 nucleotides are TGTGCCAGCAGCTCGGTGACCAGGGGGCGAAACATTCAGTACTTC. V gene TRBV7-9 combines with J gene TRBJ2-4; TRBD1 matches at 8 bases. This CDR3 region has 15 residues. V trimming: 4 bases; J trimming: 6 bases; junction bases outside the gene matches: 8. In germline, CDR1 is SEHNR, CDR2 FQNEAQ (reference sequence).

V usage is TRBV7-2 and J usage is TRBJ1-1; a possible D gene is TRBD1 (5 bases). Trimming took off 7 bases at V and 1 base at J, with 10 bases between the two ends. The germline V gene has CDR1 SGHTA and CDR2 FQGNSA. This CDR3 is 13 amino acids long. CDR3 DNA sequence: TGTGCCAGCAACTGGGGGGGGAACACTGAAGCTTTCTTT. It specifies CASNWGGNTEAFF.

The rearrangement links TRBV29-1 to TRBJ1-2; the match to TRBD1 covers 8 bases. Germline V CDR1 and CDR2: SQVTM, ANQGSEA. CDR3 length equals 11 residues. V lost 7 bases to trimming and J lost 5 bases; unmatched junction nucleotides: 3. The CDR3 DNA sequence: TGCAGCGGGGACAGGATATATGGCTACACCTTC. Its protein product is CSGDRIYGYTF.

The sample holds one count of this clone. The rearrangement links TRBV29-1 to TRBJ2-2; D is possibly TRBD2 (6 bases). Germline assignment: CDR1 SQVTM and CDR2 ANQGSEA. The CDR3 consists of 14 residues. V gave up 3 bases and J gave up 5 bases, with 13 bases separating them. CDR3 in amino acids: CSVDRDSVTGELFF. CDR3 bases: TGCAGCGTTGATAGGGACTCCGTGACCGGGGAGCTGTTTTTT.